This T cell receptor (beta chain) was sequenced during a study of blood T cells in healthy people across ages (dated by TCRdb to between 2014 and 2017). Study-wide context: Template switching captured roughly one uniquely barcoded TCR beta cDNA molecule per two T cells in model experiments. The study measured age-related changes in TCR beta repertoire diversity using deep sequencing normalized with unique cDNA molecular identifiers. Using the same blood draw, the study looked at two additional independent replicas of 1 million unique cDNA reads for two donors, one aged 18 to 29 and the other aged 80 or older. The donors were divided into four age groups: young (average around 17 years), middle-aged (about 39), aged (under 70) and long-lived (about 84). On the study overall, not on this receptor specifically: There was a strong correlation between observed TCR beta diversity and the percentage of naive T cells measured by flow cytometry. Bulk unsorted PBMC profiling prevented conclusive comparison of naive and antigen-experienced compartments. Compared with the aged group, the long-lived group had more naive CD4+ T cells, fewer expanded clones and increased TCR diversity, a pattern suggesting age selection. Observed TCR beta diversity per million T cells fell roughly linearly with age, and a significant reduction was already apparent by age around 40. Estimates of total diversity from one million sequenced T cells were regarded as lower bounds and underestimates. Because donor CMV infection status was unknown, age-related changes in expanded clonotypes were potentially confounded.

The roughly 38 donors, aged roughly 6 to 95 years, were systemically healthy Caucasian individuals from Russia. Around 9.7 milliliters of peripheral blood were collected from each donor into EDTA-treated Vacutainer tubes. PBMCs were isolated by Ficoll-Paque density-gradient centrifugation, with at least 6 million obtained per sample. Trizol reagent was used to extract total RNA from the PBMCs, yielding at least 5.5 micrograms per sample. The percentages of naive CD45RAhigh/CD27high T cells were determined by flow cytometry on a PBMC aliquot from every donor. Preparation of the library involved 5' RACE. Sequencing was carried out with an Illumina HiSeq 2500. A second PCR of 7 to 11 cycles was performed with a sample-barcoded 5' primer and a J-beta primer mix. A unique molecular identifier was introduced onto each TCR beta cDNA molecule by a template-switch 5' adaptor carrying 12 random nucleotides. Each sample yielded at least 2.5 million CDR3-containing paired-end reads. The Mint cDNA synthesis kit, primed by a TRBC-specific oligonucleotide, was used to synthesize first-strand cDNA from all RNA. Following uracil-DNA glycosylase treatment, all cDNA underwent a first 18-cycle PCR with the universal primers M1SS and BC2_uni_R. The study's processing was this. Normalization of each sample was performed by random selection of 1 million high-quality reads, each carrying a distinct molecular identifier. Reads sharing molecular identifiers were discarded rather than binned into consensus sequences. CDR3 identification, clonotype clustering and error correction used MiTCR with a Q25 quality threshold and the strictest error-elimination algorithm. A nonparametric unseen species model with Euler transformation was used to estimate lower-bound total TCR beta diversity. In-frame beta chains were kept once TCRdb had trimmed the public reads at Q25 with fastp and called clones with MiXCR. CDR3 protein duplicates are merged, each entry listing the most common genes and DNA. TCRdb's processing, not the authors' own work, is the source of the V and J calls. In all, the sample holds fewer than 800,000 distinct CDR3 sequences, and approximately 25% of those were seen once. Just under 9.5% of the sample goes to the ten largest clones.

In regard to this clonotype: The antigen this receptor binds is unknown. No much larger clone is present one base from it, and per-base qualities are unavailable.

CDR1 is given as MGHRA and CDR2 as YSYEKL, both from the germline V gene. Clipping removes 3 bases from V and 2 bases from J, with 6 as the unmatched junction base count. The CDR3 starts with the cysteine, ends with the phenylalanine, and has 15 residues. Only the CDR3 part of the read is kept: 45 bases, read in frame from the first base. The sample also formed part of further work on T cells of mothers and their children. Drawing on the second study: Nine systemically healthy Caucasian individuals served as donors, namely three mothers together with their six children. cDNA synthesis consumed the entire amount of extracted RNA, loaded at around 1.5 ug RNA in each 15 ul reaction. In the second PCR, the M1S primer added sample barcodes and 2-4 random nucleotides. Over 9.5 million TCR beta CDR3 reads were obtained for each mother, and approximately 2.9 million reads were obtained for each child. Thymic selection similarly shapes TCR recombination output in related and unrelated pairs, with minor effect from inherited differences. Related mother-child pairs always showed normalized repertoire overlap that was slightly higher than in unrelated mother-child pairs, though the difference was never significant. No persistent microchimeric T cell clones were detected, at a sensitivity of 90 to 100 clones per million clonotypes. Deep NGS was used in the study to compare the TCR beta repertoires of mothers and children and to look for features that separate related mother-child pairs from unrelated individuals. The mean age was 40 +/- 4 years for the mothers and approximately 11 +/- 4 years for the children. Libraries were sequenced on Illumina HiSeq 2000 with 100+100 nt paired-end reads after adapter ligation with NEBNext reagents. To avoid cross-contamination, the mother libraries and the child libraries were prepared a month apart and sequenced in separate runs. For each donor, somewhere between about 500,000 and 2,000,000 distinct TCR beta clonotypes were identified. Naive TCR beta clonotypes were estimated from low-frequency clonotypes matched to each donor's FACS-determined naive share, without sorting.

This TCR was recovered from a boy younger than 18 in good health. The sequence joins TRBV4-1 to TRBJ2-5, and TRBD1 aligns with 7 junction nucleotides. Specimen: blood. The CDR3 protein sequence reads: CASSHVGQLQETQYF. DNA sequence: TGCGCCAGCAGCCATGTGGGACAGTTACAAGAGACCCAGTACTTC.